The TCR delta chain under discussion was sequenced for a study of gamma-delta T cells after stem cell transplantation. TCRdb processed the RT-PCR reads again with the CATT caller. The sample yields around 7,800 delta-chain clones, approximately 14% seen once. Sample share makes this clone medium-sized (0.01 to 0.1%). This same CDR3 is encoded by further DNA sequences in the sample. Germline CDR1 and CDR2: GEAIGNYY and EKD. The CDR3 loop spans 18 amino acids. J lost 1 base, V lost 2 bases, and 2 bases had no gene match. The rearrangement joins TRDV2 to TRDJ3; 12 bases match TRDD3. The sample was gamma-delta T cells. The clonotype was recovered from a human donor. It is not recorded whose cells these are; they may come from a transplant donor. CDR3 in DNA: TGTGCCTGTGACATACTGGGGGATACATCCTGGGACACCCGACAGATGTTTTTC. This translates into CACDILGDTSWDTRQMFF.